These T cell receptor beta chains were read from a single sample in a study of spatial heterogeneity in lung cancer. TCRdb independently ran MiXCR on the 5' RACE reads; one entry per CDR3 protein. This table holds around 74,000 distinct CDR3 sequences, 13% found once. The sample here was PBMCs, taken at surgery. The receptors stem from a male donor with early-stage non-small cell lung cancer. Both conserved end residues are part of each CDR3. Fields, in order: D gene, clone size, V gene, J gene, CDR3 protein, CDR3 DNA. The D gene is left open where the match is weak. Where a row states a size, it is once, few, many or the class of an expanded clone; other rows omit it.

d_call: .; clone_size: many; v_call: TRBV27; j_call: TRBJ1-6; cdr3_aa: CASSSGQYNSPLHF; cdr3_nt: TGTGCCAGCTCATCAGGGCAGTATAATTCACCCCTCCACTTT
d_call: .; clone_size: .; v_call: TRBV2; j_call: TRBJ1-1; cdr3_aa: CASSLPGPLNTEAFF; cdr3_nt: TGTGCCAGCAGTCTTCCCGGGCCTTTGAACACTGAAGCTTTCTTT
d_call: .; clone_size: few; v_call: TRBV5-6; j_call: TRBJ1-1; cdr3_aa: CASSLIMRGNTEAFF; cdr3_nt: TGTGCCAGCAGCTTGATAATGAGGGGGAACACTGAAGCTTTCTTT
d_call: TRBD2; clone_size: .; v_call: TRBV5-1; j_call: TRBJ2-1; cdr3_aa: CASSVGTSGRPSYNEQFF; cdr3_nt: TGCGCCAGCAGCGTGGGGACTAGCGGGAGGCCCTCGTACAATGAGCAGTTCTTC
d_call: .; clone_size: .; v_call: TRBV5-6; j_call: TRBJ1-5; cdr3_aa: CASSLDGYSNQPQHF; cdr3_nt: TGTGCCAGCAGCTTGGACGGATATAGCAATCAGCCCCAGCATTTT
d_call: .; clone_size: many; v_call: TRBV7-9; j_call: TRBJ1-1; cdr3_aa: CASSLLSGTEAFF; cdr3_nt: TGTGCCAGCAGCTTACTTTCCGGGACTGAAGCTTTCTTT
d_call: .; clone_size: .; v_call: TRBV7-9; j_call: TRBJ2-7; cdr3_aa: CASSLPPEPYEQYF; cdr3_nt: TGTGCCAGCAGCCTCCCTCCGGAGCCCTACGAGCAGTACTTC
d_call: .; clone_size: .; v_call: TRBV20-1; j_call: TRBJ1-4; cdr3_aa: CSARRGTNEKLFF; cdr3_nt: TGCAGTGCTAGAAGGGGAACTAATGAAAAACTGTTTTTT
d_call: TRBD2; clone_size: many; v_call: TRBV6-5; j_call: TRBJ2-7; cdr3_aa: CASRASPQGGTEQYF; cdr3_nt: TGTGCCAGCAGGGCAAGTCCTCAGGGAGGGACCGAGCAGTACTTC
d_call: .; clone_size: .; v_call: TRBV7-2; j_call: TRBJ2-3; cdr3_aa: CASSTRQTDTQYF; cdr3_nt: TGTGCCAGCAGCACGAGACAGACAGATACGCAGTATTTT
d_call: TRBD1; clone_size: .; v_call: TRBV24-1; j_call: TRBJ2-6; cdr3_aa: CATGTGGDPNVLTF; cdr3_nt: TGTGCCACCGGGACAGGGGGGGATCCCAACGTCCTGACTTTC
d_call: TRBD1; clone_size: .; v_call: TRBV5-1; j_call: TRBJ2-7; cdr3_aa: CASSFNRGYEQYF; cdr3_nt: TGCGCCAGCAGCTTCAACAGGGGTTACGAGCAGTACTTC
d_call: TRBD2; clone_size: many; v_call: TRBV27; j_call: TRBJ2-5; cdr3_aa: CARDPLAGVGETQYF; cdr3_nt: TGTGCCAGAGACCCTCTAGCGGGAGTCGGAGAGACCCAGTACTTC
d_call: TRBD2; clone_size: .; v_call: TRBV5-1; j_call: TRBJ2-1; cdr3_aa: CASSSTSGTFGNEQFF; cdr3_nt: TGCGCCAGCAGCTCGACTAGCGGGACCTTCGGGAATGAGCAGTTCTTC
d_call: .; clone_size: many; v_call: TRBV12-3/TRBV12-4; j_call: TRBJ2-2; cdr3_aa: CASKRVAWSGELFF; cdr3_nt: TGTGCCAGCAAGAGGGTAGCTTGGTCCGGGGAGCTGTTTTTT
d_call: .; clone_size: few; v_call: TRBV7-2; j_call: TRBJ2-3; cdr3_aa: CASSSNGGRTDTQYF; cdr3_nt: TGTGCCAGCAGCTCGAATGGGGGGCGGACAGATACGCAGTATTTT
d_call: .; clone_size: .; v_call: TRBV5-1; j_call: TRBJ2-7; cdr3_aa: CASSFGLNGPTEQYF; cdr3_nt: TGCGCCAGCAGCTTTGGACTTAACGGGCCCACTGAGCAGTACTTC
d_call: .; clone_size: few; v_call: TRBV6-1; j_call: TRBJ2-7; cdr3_aa: CASSEASIGAGVREQYF; cdr3_nt: TGTGCCAGCAGTGAAGCTTCAATCGGGGCAGGGGTCCGCGAGCAGTACTTC
d_call: TRBD2; clone_size: .; v_call: TRBV28; j_call: TRBJ2-1; cdr3_aa: CASSLIGLAGGNEQFF; cdr3_nt: TGTGCCAGCAGTTTAATAGGACTAGCGGGAGGCAATGAGCAGTTCTTC
d_call: TRBD2; clone_size: many; v_call: TRBV27; j_call: TRBJ2-1; cdr3_aa: CASSSSLAGAYNEQFF; cdr3_nt: TGTGCCAGCAGTTCCTCGCTAGCGGGAGCCTACAATGAGCAGTTCTTC
d_call: .; clone_size: .; v_call: TRBV10-3; j_call: TRBJ1-1; cdr3_aa: CAINPSPWDTEAFF; cdr3_nt: TGTGCCATCAACCCGTCTCCCTGGGACACTGAAGCTTTCTTT
d_call: TRBD1; clone_size: many; v_call: TRBV15; j_call: TRBJ1-2; cdr3_aa: CATSRPGQGPNGYTF; cdr3_nt: TGTGCCACCAGCAGGCCGGGACAGGGACCCAATGGCTACACCTTC
d_call: .; clone_size: .; v_call: TRBV12-3/TRBV12-4; j_call: TRBJ2-1; cdr3_aa: CASSQLGQLYNEQFF; cdr3_nt: TGTGCCAGCAGCCAACTAGGGCAGCTCTACAATGAGCAGTTCTTC
d_call: .; clone_size: few; v_call: TRBV30; j_call: TRBJ2-5; cdr3_aa: CAWSALGRQETQYF; cdr3_nt: TGTGCCTGGAGCGCCCTGGGACGCCAAGAGACCCAGTACTTC
d_call: TRBD1; clone_size: .; v_call: TRBV7-9; j_call: TRBJ1-1; cdr3_aa: CASRVAGQGAGEAFF; cdr3_nt: TGTGCCAGCAGGGTAGCGGGACAGGGGGCAGGTGAAGCTTTCTTT
d_call: .; clone_size: few; v_call: TRBV20-1; j_call: TRBJ1-1; cdr3_aa: CSASGTGLYTEAFF; cdr3_nt: TGCAGTGCTAGCGGGACCGGCCTTTACACTGAAGCTTTCTTT
d_call: TRBD2; clone_size: .; v_call: TRBV19; j_call: TRBJ2-2; cdr3_aa: CASSIPRLAGDTGELFF; cdr3_nt: TGTGCCAGTAGTATCCCCCGACTAGCGGGGGACACCGGGGAGCTGTTTTTT
d_call: .; clone_size: .; v_call: TRBV19; j_call: TRBJ1-1; cdr3_aa: CASSGGWGNTEAFF; cdr3_nt: TGTGCCTCCTCAGGTGGGTGGGGAAACACTGAAGCTTTCTTT
d_call: TRBD1; clone_size: once; v_call: TRBV20-1; j_call: TRBJ1-5; cdr3_aa: CSARDGRGFQPQHF; cdr3_nt: TGCAGTGCTAGAGATGGCAGGGGGTTTCAGCCCCAGCATTTT